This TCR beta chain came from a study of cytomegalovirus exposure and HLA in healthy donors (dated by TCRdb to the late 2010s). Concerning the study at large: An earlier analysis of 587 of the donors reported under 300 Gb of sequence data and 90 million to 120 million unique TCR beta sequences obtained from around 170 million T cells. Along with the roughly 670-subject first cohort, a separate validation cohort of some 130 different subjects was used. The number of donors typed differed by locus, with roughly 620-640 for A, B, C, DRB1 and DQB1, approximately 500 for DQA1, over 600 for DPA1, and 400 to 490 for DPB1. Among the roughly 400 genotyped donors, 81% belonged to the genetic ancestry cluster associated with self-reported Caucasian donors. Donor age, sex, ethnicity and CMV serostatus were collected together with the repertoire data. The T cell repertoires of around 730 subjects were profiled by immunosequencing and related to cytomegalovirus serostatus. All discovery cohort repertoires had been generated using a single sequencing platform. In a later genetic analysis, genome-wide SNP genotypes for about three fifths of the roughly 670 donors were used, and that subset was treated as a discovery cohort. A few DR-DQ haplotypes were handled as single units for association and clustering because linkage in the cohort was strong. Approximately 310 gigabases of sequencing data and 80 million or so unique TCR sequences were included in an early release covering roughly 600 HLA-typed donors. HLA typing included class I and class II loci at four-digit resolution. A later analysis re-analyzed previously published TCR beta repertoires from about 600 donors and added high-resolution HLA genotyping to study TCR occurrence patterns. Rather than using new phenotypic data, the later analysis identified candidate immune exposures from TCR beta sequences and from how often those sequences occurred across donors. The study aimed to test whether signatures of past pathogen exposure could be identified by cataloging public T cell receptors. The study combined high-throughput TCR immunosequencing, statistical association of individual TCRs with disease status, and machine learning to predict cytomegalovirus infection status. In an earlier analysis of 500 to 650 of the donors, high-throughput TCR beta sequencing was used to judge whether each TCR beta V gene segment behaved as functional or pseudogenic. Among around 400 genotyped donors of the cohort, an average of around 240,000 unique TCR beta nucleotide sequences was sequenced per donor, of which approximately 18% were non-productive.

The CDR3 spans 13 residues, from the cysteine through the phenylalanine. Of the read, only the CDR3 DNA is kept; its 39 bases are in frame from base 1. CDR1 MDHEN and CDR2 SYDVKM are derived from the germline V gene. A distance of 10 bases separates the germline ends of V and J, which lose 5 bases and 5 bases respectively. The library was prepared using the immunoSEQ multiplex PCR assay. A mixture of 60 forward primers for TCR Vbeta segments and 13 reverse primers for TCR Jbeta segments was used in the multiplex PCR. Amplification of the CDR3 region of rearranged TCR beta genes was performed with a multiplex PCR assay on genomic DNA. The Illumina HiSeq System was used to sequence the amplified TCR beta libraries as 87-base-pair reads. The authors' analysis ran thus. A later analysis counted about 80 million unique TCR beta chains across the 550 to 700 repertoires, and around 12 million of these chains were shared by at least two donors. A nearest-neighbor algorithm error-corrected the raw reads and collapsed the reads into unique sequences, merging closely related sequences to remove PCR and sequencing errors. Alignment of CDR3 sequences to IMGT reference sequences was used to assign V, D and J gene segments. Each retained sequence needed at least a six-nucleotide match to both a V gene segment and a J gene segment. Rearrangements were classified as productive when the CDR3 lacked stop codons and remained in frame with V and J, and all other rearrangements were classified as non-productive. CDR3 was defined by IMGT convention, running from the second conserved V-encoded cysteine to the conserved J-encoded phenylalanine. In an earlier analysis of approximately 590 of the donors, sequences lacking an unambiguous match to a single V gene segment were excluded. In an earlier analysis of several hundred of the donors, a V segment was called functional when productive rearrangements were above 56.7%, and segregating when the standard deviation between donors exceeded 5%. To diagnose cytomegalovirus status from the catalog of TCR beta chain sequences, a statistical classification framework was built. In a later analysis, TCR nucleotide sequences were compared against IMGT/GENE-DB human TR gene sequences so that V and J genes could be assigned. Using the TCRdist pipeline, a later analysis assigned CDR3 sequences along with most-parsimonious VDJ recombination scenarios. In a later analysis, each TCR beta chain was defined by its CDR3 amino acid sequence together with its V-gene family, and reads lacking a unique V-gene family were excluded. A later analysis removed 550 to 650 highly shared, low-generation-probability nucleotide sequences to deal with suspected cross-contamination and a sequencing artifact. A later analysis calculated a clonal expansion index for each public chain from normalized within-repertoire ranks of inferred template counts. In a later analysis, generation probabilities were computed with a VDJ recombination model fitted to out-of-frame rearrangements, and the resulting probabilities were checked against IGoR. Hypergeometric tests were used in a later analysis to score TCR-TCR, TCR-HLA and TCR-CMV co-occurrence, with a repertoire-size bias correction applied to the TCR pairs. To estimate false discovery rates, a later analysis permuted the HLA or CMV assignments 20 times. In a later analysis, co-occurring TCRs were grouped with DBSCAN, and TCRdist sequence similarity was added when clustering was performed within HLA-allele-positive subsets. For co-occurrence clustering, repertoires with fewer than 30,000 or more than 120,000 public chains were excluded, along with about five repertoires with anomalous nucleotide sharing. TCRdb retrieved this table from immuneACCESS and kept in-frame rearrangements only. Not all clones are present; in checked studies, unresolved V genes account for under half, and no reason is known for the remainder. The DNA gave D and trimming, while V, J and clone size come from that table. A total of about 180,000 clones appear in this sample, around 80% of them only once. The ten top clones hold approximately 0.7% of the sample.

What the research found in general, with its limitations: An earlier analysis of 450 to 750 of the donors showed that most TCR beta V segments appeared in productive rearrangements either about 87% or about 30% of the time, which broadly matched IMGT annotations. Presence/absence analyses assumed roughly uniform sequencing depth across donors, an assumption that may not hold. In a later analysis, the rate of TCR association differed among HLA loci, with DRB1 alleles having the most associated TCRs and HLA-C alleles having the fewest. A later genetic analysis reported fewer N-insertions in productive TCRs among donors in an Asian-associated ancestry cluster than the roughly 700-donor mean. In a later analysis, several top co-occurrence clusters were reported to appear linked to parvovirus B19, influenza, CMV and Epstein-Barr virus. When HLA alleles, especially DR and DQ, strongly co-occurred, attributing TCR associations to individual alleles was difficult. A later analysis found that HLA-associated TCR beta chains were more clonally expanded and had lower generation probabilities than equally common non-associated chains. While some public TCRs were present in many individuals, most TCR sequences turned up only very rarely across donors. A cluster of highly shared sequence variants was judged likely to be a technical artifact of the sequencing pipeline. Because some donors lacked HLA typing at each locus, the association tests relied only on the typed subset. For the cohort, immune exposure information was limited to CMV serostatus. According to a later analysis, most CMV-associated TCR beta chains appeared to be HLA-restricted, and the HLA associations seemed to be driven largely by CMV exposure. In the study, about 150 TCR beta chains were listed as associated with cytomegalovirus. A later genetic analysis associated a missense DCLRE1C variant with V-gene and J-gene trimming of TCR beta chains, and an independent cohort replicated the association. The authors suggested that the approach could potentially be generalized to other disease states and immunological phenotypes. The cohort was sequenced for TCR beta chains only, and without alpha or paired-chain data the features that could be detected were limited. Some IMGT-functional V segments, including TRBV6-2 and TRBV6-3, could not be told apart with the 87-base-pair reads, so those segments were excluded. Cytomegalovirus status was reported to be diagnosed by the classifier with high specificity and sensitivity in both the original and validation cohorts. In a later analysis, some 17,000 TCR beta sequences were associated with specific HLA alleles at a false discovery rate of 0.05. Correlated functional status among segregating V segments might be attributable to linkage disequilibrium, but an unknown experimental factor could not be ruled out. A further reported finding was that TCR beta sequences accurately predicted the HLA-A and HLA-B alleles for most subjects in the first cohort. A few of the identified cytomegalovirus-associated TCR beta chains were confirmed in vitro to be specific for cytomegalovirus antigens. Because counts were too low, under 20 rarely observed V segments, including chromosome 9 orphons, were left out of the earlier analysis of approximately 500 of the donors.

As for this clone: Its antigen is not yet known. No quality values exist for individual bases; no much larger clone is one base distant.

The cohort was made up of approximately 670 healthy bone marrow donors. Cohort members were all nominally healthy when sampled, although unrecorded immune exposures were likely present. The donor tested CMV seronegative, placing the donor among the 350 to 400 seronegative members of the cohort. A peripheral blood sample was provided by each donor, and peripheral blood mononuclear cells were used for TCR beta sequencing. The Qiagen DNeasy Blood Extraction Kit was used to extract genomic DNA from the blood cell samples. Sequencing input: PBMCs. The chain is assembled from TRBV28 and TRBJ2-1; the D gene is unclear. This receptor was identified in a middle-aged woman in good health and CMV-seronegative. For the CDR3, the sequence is CASSEIRNNEQFF. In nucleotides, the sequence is TGTGCCAGCAGTGAAATCAGGAACAATGAGCAGTTCTTC.